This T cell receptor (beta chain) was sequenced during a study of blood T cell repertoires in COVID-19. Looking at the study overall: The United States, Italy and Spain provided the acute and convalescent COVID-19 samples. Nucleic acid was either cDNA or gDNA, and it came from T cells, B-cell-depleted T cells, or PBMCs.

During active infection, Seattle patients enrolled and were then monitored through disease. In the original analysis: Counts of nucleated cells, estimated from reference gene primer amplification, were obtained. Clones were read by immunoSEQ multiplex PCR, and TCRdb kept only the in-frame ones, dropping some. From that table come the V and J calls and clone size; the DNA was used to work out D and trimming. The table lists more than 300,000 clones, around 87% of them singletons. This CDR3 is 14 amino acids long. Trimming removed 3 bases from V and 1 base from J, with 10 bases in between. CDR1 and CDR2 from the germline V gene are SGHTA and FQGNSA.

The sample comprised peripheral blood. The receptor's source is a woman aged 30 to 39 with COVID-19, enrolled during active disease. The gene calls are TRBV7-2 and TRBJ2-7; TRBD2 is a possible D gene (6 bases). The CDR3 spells CASSFQRASYEQYF. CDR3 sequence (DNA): TGTGCCAGCAGCTTCCAGCGGGCTTCCTACGAGCAGTACTTC.